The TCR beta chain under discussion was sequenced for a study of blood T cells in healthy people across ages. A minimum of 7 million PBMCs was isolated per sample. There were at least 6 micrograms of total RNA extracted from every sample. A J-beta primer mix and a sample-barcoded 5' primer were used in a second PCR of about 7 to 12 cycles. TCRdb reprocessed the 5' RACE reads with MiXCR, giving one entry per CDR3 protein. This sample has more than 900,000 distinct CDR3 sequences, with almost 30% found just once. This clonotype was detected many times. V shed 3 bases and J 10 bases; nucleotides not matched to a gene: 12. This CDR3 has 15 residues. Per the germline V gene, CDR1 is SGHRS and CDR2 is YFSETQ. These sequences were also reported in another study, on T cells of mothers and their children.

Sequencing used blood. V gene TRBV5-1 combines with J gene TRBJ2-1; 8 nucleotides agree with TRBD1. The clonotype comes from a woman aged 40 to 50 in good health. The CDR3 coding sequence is TGCGCCAGCAGCTCCGGACAGGGTGCCTTTGGCGAGCAGTTCTTC. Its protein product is CASSSGQGAFGEQFF.